The entry below gives a single T cell receptor beta chain sequence along with its context. The antigen it recognizes is unknown. No quality values exist for individual bases; no much larger clone is one base distant. The immunoSEQ Assay, a bias-controlled multiplex PCR, was used to amplify TCRbeta CDR3 regions from genomic DNA. Processing in the source paper ran as follows. The number of nucleated cells in each sample was estimated from the amplification of reference gene primers within the assay. Sequence reads were collapsed and filtered to measure the absolute abundance of every unique TCRbeta CDR3 rearrangement. For each sample, productive Simpson clonality was calculated as the square root of Simpson's diversity index over productive rearrangements. Not all clones reach the TCRdb copy of this immuneACCESS table, which keeps in-frame sequences only. Checked studies attribute under half of the gap to unresolved V genes and leave the rest unexplained. V, J and clone size reflect that table, while D and trimming were determined from the DNA. Across this sample there are 150,000 to 200,000 clones, with about nine tenths seen only once. Roughly 5% of the sample rests with the top ten.

The entry originates in a study of blood T cell repertoires in COVID-19 (dated by TCRdb to 2018 to 2020). Regarding the complete study: Samples covering the acute and convalescent phases of COVID-19 were provided by collaborators in the United States, Italy and Spain. The prospective study material was composed of cDNA or gDNA derived from T cells, B-cell-depleted T cells, or PBMCs. The dataset comprised deeply sampled blood TCRbeta repertoires from subjects exposed to, actively infected with, or recovered from COVID-19. The repertoires were made available in a free public database intended to serve as a resource for research on the immune response to SARS-CoV-2. The samples were drawn from two sources: the first 160 participants of the ongoing ImmuneRACE study, and 1,254 subjects contributed by 6 global collaborators. The sample metadata nearly always contained a de-identified subject ID, COVID-19 status, age in years and sex. Where available, HLA class I and class II types were obtained from metadata supplied by the sample provider rather than from assay-based typing. Study-level results and caveats: Clinical and demographic metadata were provided uncurated, with the amount varying by source and participant.

In Seattle, one collaborating source enrolled patients while the infection was active and tracked those patients longitudinally over the course of disease. Each collaborating institution followed its own protocols to collect whole blood in K2EDTA tubes. For TCRbeta analysis, collaborators shipped samples in one of three forms: frozen whole blood, isolated PBMCs, or DNA extracted from either of those sample types. CDR1 and CDR2 (SGHTA, FQGNSA) derive from the germline V gene. V sheds 5 bases and J sheds 4 bases, leaving 21 bases between their ends. The CDR3 runs 16 amino acids, cysteine and phenylalanine included. Only the CDR3 portion is preserved as DNA: 48 bases, with reading frame beginning at the first base.

Sequenced sample: peripheral blood. The V gene is TRBV7-2 and the J gene is TRBJ2-7; TRBD2 is a possible D gene, resting on 7 matching bases. The TCR sequence derives from a young man with COVID-19, enrolled during active disease. The DNA reads as follows: TGTGCCAGCAGCCCCTTTGGGGGCGGGAGTATTTACGAGCAGTACTTC. This gives the protein CASSPFGGGSIYEQYF. Full variable domain (CDR3 extended with the reference TRBV7-2 and TRBJ2-7 proteins): GAGVSQSPSNKVTEKGKDVELRCDPISGHTALYWYRQSLGQGLEFLIYFQGNSAPDKSGLPSDRFSAERTGGSVSTLTIQRTQQEDSAVYLCASSPFGGGSIYEQYFGPGTRLTVT.